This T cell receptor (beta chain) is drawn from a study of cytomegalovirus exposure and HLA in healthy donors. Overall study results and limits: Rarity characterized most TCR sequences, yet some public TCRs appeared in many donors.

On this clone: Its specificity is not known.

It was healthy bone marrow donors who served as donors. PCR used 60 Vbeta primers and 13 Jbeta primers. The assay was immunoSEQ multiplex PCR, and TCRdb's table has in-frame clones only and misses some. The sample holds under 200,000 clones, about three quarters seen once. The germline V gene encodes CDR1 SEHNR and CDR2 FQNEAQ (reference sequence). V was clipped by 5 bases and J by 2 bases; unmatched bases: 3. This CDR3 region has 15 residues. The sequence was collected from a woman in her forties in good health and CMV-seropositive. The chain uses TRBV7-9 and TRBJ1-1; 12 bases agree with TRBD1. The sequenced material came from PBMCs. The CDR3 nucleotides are TGTGCCAGCAGCGCAGGGACAGGGGGCAACACTGAAGCTTTCTTT. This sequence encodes CASSAGTGGNTEAFF.